This T cell receptor (beta chain) comes out of a study of blood T cell repertoires in COVID-19. Measured with immunoSEQ multiplex PCR; TCRdb has only the in-frame clones, and not every one. The table lists about 55,000 clones, roughly 90% of them singletons. The V end lost 2 bases, the J end lost 8 bases, and 9 bases lay between the germline ends. The length of the CDR3 is 12 residues. This clonotype was obtained from a man between 35 and 55 years old with COVID-19, enrolled during active disease. The chain employs TRBV12-3 or TRBV12-4 and TRBJ1-2; D is undetermined. The material sequenced was peripheral blood. The CDR3 sequence: CASSLSERGYTF. CDR3 coding DNA: TGTGCCAGCAGTTTATCAGAACGCGGCTACACCTTC.